The sequence of this T cell receptor beta chain was determined in a study of shared clonotypes between healthy human individuals. Details on this clone: Its antigen is still unknown.

The CDR3 length is 14 residues. Germline V gene data show CDR1 as SGHRS and CDR2 as YFSETQ. The ends lost 5 bases at V and 5 bases at J; junction bases unmatched: 9. The split of CD4+ cells yielded CD45RA+ naive and CD45RA-negative memory subsets. Clones were sequenced by immunoSEQ multiplex PCR, and TCRdb holds only the in-frame ones, with some missing. The repertoire holds some 2,500,000 clones, with 80% to 95% as singletons. Findings and limits, study-wide: Several donors had roughly 5% of their naive CD4 clonotypes in common. Genetic and exposure-history diversity was limited by the few donors. Naive subsets typically showed greater estimated richness than memory subsets.

The receptor comes from a man younger than 35 in good health. Some clones in this sample may be carry-over from other donors' samples. Sample: naive CD4+ T cells from PBMCs. Documented subset: CD45RA+ positively selected. This chain links TRBV5-1 with TRBJ2-7, with 8 bases aligning to TRBD1. The CDR3 sequence is CASSFGTGGHEQYF. The CDR3 nucleotides are TGCGCCAGCAGTTTCGGGACAGGTGGACACGAGCAGTACTTC.